This T cell receptor beta chain was identified during a study of T cell responses to AZD1222 COVID-19 vaccine. General study points: An increase in Spike-specific TCR breadth and depth was observed after two AZD1222 doses. Baseline serology detected seropositivity in only six AZD1222 recipients. The study sampled repertoires only after the peak T cell response. In the spike-specific TCR repertoire, nearly half reportedly target unmutated variant regions.

For this clone: Its antigen is currently unknown.

The table came from immunoSEQ multiplex PCR; TCRdb's copy has only in-frame clones and leaves some out. The table lists over 130,000 clones, 90% of them singletons. In germline, CDR1 is SGHNT, CDR2 YENEEA. Trimming left V 4 bases short and J 5 bases short, with 18 bases between. The CDR3 length is 16 residues. The chain joins TRBV11-3 to TRBJ2-1; D gene ambiguous. The TCR sequence derives from an adult who received the AZD1222 COVID-19 vaccine. Here the sequenced sample was peripheral blood, taken 28 days after the second AZD1222 dose. CDR3 protein: CASSSLSLLGDNEQFF. DNA of the CDR3: TGTGCCAGCAGCTCCCTATCACTATTGGGCGACAATGAGCAGTTCTTC.